This is a list of T cell receptor beta chains from one sample in a study of cytomegalovirus exposure and HLA in healthy donors. Assay: immunoSEQ multiplex PCR; the TCRdb copy retains only in-frame clones and omits some. The sample has 100,000 to 150,000 clones, roughly 89% seen once. Sequenced: PBMCs. These receptors were taken from a woman aged 18-30 years in good health and CMV-seronegative. The CDR3 runs from the conserved cysteine through the conserved F or W. A D gene is named only where the DNA matches it firmly. Clone size is shown for a subset of rows, as once, few, many or a class of expanded clone.

V	size	D	J	DNA	CDR3
TRBV18	.	TRBD2	TRBJ2-1	TGTGCCAGCTCACCATTAGCGGGTACTTACAATGAGCAGTTCTTC	CASSPLAGTYNEQFF
TRBV27	.	TRBD2	TRBJ2-7	TGTGCCAGCAGTTTTAAGGGTCTAGCGGTACTCTCCTACGAGCAGTACTTC	CASSFKGLAVLSYEQYF
TRBV5-6	.	TRBD1	TRBJ2-7	TGTGCCAGCAGCTTACAGGGGGCCCGCTCCTACGAGCAGTACTTC	CASSLQGARSYEQYF
TRBV28	.	.	TRBJ2-6	TGTGCCAGCGTCCACACCTCCACCACCTCTGGGGCCAACGTCCTGACTTTC	CASVHTSTTSGANVLTF
TRBV10-2	.	.	TRBJ1-3	TGCGCCAGCAGTGAGTTTCTCGGTAACACCATATATTTT	CASSEFLGNTIYF
TRBV19	few	TRBD1	TRBJ2-4	TGTGCCAGTAGTATATCCCCCGGGACAGGGAAAAACATTCAGTACTTC	CASSISPGTGKNIQYF
TRBV13	.	TRBD2	TRBJ2-1	TGTGCCAGCGAACCCTCTAGCGGGAGGGCCTCCTACAATGAGCAGTTCTTC	CASEPSSGRASYNEQFF
TRBV28	.	TRBD1	TRBJ1-6	TGTGCCAGCAGTCCGGACAGGGGAAATTCACCCCTCCACTTT	CASSPDRGNSPLHF
TRBV28	.	.	TRBJ1-3	TGTGCCAGCAGTCGAAGGGGGTACCGTGACAGGCACCGAAACACCATATATTTT	CASSRRGYRDRHRNTIYF
TRBV7-9	.	.	TRBJ2-3	TGTGCCAGCATGATTGAAGCTACGCAGTATTTT	CASMIEATQYF
TRBV6-5	.	.	TRBJ1-1	TGTGCCAGCGGTGACAGTAGAAACACTGAAGCTTTCTTT	CASGDSRNTEAFF
TRBV19	.	.	TRBJ1-3	TGTGCCAGTAGCCGGGAGTACACCATATATTTT	CASSREYTIYF
TRBV6-4	.	.	TRBJ2-3	TGTGCCAGCAGTGACTCCTCGCTAGCTACAGATACGCAGTATTTT	CASSDSSLATDTQYF
TRBV7-6	.	TRBD2	TRBJ2-3	TGTGCCAGCAGCCAGATAGCGGGGCCTAGCACAGATACGCAGTATTTT	CASSQIAGPSTDTQYF
TRBV11-2	.	TRBD1	TRBJ2-1	TGTGCCAGCAGCTTAGGTCAGGGGGCGTCTTTCCACAGCGAGCAGTTCTTC	CASSLGQGASFHSEQFF
TRBV28	.	.	TRBJ1-1	TGTGCCAGCAGTTTATACGCGGGCTCGAACACTGAAGCTTTCTTT	CASSLYAGSNTEAFF
TRBV7-2	.	.	TRBJ2-2	TGTGCCAGCAACGCCCGGGGGGAGCTGTTTTTT	CASNARGELFF
TRBV6-5	.	.	TRBJ2-1	TGTGCCAGCAGTTACTTCGGCGGTTGGGAGCAGTTCTTC	CASSYFGGWEQFF
TRBV10-3	.	.	TRBJ2-5	TGTGCCATCAGTGATCCTCAAGAGACCCAGTACTTC	CAISDPQETQYF
TRBV27	.	TRBD1	TRBJ1-4	TGTGCCAGCAGTTTAAAGGGGGACAGCGTTCTTTATACAACTAATGAAAAACTGTTTTTT	CASSLKGDSVLYTTNEKLFF
TRBV7-8	once	.	TRBJ1-1	TGTGCCAGCAGCTTAGGTGGGACTGGCACTGAAGCTTTCTTT	CASSLGGTGTEAFF
TRBV6-6	.	.	TRBJ1-1	TGTGCCAGCAGCCAGGTAGTGAACACTGAAGCTTTCTTT	CASSQVVNTEAFF
TRBV2	once	.	TRBJ1-1	TGTGCCAGCAGAGGGGTGCGTGGGGCCCGCACTGAAGCTTTCTTT	CASRGVRGARTEAFF
TRBV29-1	.	.	TRBJ2-7	TGCAGCGTTCTTTCTAGCGTCTCCTACGAGCAGTACTTC	CSVLSSVSYEQYF
TRBV29-1	.	TRBD2	TRBJ2-5	TGCAGCGTGTCTCCCATAGCGGGAGGGATCGGGACCCAGTACTTC	CSVSPIAGGIGTQYF
TRBV7-2	.	TRBD1	TRBJ2-7	TGTGCCAGCGTGCCGGGACAGGGGATGAGGGAGCAGTACTTC	CASVPGQGMREQYF
TRBV19	.	TRBD1	TRBJ2-7	TGTGCCAGTAGTCTAAAGCAGACCTCCGGGACAGAAAGGTCCTACGAGCAGTACTTC	CASSLKQTSGTERSYEQYF
TRBV7-6	once	.	TRBJ2-1	TGTGCCAGCAGCTTAGTAGAGCGAAGTGAGCAGTTCTTC	CASSLVERSEQFF
TRBV19	.	TRBD1	TRBJ1-5	TGTGCCAGTAGGGGACAGGGACTGATGAATCAGCCCCAGCATTTT	CASRGQGLMNQPQHF
TRBV9	.	TRBD2	TRBJ2-3	TGTGCCAGCAGCGTAGTAGCGGGCACTAGCACAGATACGCAGTATTTT	CASSVVAGTSTDTQYF
TRBV7-2	.	TRBD2	TRBJ2-7	TGTGCCAGCAGCCTGGGACTAGCGGGATACAAGCAGTACTTC	CASSLGLAGYKQYF
TRBV5-1	.	TRBD2	TRBJ2-1	TGCGCCAGCAGCGCGCTAGGGACTAGCGGGGGATGGTCCGGGGAGCAGTTCTTC	CASSALGTSGGWSGEQFF
TRBV13	.	TRBD2	TRBJ2-7	TGTGCCAGCAGCGGAAGACTAGCGGACTACGAGCAGTACTTC	CASSGRLADYEQYF
TRBV11-3	.	.	TRBJ2-2	TGTGCCAGCAGCAACCAAGCAGGGAACACCGGGGAGCTGTTTTTT	CASSNQAGNTGELFF
TRBV29-1	.	.	TRBJ1-1	TGCAGCGCCGCATTGGGAGGGGCTGAAGCTTTCTTT	CSAALGGAEAFF
TRBV30	.	TRBD1	TRBJ1-2	TGTGCCTGGAGCCCGACGACAGGGTTGTACGGCTACACCTTC	CAWSPTTGLYGYTF
TRBV18	.	.	TRBJ2-1	TGTGCCAGCTCGAGGACAGAGAGCTCCTACAATGAGCAGTTCTTC	CASSRTESSYNEQFF
TRBV7-9	.	TRBD1	TRBJ1-5	TGTGCCAGCAGCCCAACGGGACAGGGAAATCAGCCCCAGCATTTT	CASSPTGQGNQPQHF
TRBV6-4	.	TRBD1	TRBJ2-5	TGTGCCGACAGGGTTGAAGAGACCCAGTACTTC	CADRVEETQYF
TRBV7-9	.	.	TRBJ1-4	TGTGCCAGCAGCGCGAGGGGGATGGGTAATGAAAAACTGTTTTTT	CASSARGMGNEKLFF
TRBV6-6	.	.	TRBJ2-2	TGTGCCAGCAGAAACGGGGGAGGCACCGGGGAGCTGTTTTTT	CASRNGGGTGELFF
TRBV9	.	TRBD1	TRBJ2-3	TGTGCCAGCAGCGGAGGAGGGGAGGGGACAGGGCTAAGGGATACGCAGTATTTT	CASSGGGEGTGLRDTQYF
TRBV4-3	.	TRBD1	TRBJ2-2	TGCGCCAGCAGCCCTATGGAGGGACAGGGATCAACCGGGGAGCTGTTTTTT	CASSPMEGQGSTGELFF